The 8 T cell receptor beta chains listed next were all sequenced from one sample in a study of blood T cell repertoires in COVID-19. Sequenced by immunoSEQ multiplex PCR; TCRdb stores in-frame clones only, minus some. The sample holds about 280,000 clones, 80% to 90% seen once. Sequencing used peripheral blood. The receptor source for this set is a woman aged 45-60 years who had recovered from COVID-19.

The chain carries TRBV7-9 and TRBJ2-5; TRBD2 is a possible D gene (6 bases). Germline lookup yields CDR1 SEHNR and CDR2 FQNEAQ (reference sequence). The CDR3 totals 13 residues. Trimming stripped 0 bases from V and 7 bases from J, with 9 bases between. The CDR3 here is CASSLAGGGTQYF. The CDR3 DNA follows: TGTGCCAGCAGCTTAGCGGGAGGCGGGACCCAGTACTTC.

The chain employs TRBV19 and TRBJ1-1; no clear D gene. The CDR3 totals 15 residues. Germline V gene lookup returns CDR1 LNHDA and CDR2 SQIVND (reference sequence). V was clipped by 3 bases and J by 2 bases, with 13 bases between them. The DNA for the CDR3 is TGTGCCAGTAGTATTGGCATCACCCTTAACACTGAAGCTTTCTTT. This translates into CASSIGITLNTEAFF.

CDR3 residues: CASSINGRSTGEQFF. In DNA form, the CDR3 reads TGTGCCAGCAGCATAAACGGGAGGTCTACCGGTGAGCAGTTCTTC. The chain carries TRBV7-2 and TRBJ2-1, with 7 bases identical to TRBD2. Germline V gene sequence: CDR1 SGHTA, CDR2 FQGNSA. The CDR3 runs to 15 residues. V shed 5 bases, J shed 9 bases, and the junction held 13 bases outside the gene matches.

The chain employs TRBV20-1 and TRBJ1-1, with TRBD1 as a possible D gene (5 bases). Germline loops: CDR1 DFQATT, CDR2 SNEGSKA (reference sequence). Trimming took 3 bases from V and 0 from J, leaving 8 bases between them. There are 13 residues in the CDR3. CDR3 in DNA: TGCAGTGCTAGTAGGGGATTGAACACTGAAGCTTTCTTT. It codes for CSASRGLNTEAFF.

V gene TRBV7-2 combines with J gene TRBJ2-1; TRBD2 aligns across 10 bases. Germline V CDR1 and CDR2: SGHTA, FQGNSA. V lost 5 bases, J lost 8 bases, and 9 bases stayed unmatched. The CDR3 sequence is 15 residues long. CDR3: CASSLTSGVWDEQFF. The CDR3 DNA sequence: TGTGCCAGCAGCCTAACTAGCGGGGTTTGGGATGAGCAGTTCTTC. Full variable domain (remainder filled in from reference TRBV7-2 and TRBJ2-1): GAGVSQSPSNKVTEKGKDVELRCDPISGHTALYWYRQSLGQGLEFLIYFQGNSAPDKSGLPSDRFSAERTGGSVSTLTIQRTQQEDSAVYLCASSLTSGVWDEQFFGPGTRLTVL.

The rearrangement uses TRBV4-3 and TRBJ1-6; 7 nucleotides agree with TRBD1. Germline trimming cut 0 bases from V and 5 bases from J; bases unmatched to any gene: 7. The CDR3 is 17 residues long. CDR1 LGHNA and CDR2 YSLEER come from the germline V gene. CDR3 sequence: CASSQDLMGQNNSPLHF. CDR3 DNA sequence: TGCGCCAGCAGCCAAGATTTGATGGGACAGAATAATTCACCCCTCCACTTT.

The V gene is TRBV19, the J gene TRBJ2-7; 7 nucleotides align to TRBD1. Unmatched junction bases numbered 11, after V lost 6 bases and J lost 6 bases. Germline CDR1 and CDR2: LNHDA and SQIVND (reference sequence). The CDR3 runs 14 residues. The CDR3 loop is CASSPGPNRGEQYF. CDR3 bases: TGTGCCAGTAGCCCCGGGCCCAACAGGGGCGAGCAGTACTTC.

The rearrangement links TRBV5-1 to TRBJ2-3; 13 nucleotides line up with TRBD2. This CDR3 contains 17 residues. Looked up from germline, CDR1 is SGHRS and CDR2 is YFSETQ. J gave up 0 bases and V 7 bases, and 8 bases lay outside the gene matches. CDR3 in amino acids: CASARTSGGRSTDTQYF. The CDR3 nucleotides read TGCGCCAGCGCCAGGACTAGCGGGGGTCGTAGCACAGATACGCAGTATTTT.